What follows are 26 T cell receptor beta chains derived from one specimen sequenced in a study of PD-1 blockade in classical Hodgkin lymphoma. Measured with immunoSEQ multiplex PCR; TCRdb has only the in-frame clones, and not every one. The table has 30,000 or so clones, 85% to 90% seen once. Every patient was affected by relapse after autologous stem cell transplantation, while exposure to brentuximab vedotin was not uniform. Researchers report purifying CD4+ T cells from thawed PBMCs by magnetic negative selection. The sequencing here drew on CD4+ T cells from blood, taken at baseline. The receptors were gathered from a human donor with classical Hodgkin lymphoma.

This chain connects TRBV5-1 to TRBJ2-3, with D perhaps TRBD1 (6 bases). V dropped 4 bases and J dropped 2 bases, with 14 bases sitting between them. Germline-derived CDR1 and CDR2 are SGHRS and YFSETQ. The CDR3 runs 15 residues. The CDR3 DNA follows: TGCGCCAGCAGCCCCCCTCAGGGGTCCACAGATACGCAGTATTTT. It codes for CASSPPQGSTDTQYF. Looking up the rest from reference TRBV5-1 and TRBJ2-3 gives the full variable domain: KAGVTQTPRYLIKTRGQQVTLSCSPISGHRSVSWYQQTPGQGLQFLFEYFSETQRNKGNFPGRFSGRQFSNSRSEMNVSTLELGDSALYLCASSPPQGSTDTQYFGPGTRLTVL.

The chain combines TRBV6-5 with TRBJ2-1; maybe TRBD2 (5 bases). The V end was cut by 4 bases, the J end by 10 bases, with 14 bases between. The CDR3 runs to 13 residues. Germline CDR1 and CDR2: MNHEY and SVGAGI. The CDR3 bases are TGTGCCAGCAGTTCGCCAACTCAGCGGGAGCAGTTCTTC. As protein: CASSSPTQREQFF.

The chain carries TRBV2 and TRBJ2-3; D unresolved. The CDR3 is 11 residues long. Per germline, CDR1 SNHLY and CDR2 FYNNEI. The V and J ends lost 6 bases and 4 bases respectively, with 5 bases between them. The CDR3 loop reads CASRFPDTQYF. Here the CDR3 DNA reads TGTGCCAGCAGATTTCCAGATACGCAGTATTTT.

V usage is TRBV4-1 and J usage is TRBJ2-2, with D possibly being TRBD1 (6 bases). The CDR3 spans 16 residues. CDR1 is MGHRA, CDR2 YSYEKL, per germline. Trimming left V 1 base short and J 4 bases short, with 13 bases between. This chain's CDR3 is CASSQGRAGVTGELFF. The CDR3, as DNA: TGCGCCAGCAGCCAAGGTCGGGCAGGGGTCACCGGGGAGCTGTTTTTT.

This clone showed up just once. The rearrangement joins TRBV10-3 to TRBJ2-5; the match to TRBD2 covers 9 bases. CDR1 is ENHRY, CDR2 SYGVKD, per germline. The V segment lost 3 bases and the J segment 4 bases; nucleotides outside the gene matches: 12. CDR3 length equals 17 residues. The CDR3 DNA sequence: TGTGCCATCAGTGACTCTAGCGGGACAGTATGGGGAGAGACCCAGTACTTC. Its translation: CAISDSSGTVWGETQYF.

The chain combines TRBV5-1 with TRBJ2-1; 9 bases agree with TRBD1. V was clipped by 5 bases and J by 3 bases; unmatched bases: 9. The CDR3 covers 16 residues. Germline V CDR1 and CDR2: SGHRS, YFSETQ. CDR3 nucleotides: TGCGCCAGCAGTTTCTCGACAGGGGGGAACTACAATGAGCAGTTCTTC. Protein: CASSFSTGGNYNEQFF.

The chain couples TRBV6-5 to TRBJ2-7, with 8 bases lining up with TRBD1. This CDR3 has 15 residues. Germline CDR1 MNHEY, CDR2 SVGAGI. V shed 7 bases, J shed 3 bases, and the junction held 11 bases outside the gene matches. DNA of the CDR3: TGTGCCAGCAAAACCTCCGGGACAGGTGGCTACGAGCAGTACTTC. This codes for CASKTSGTGGYEQYF.

The CDR3 DNA reads as TGTGCCAGCAGCGGGCGGGACAGGGAGACCTCAACTAATGAAAAACTGTTTTTT. As protein: CASSGRDRETSTNEKLFF. This rearrangement joins TRBV7-9 to TRBJ1-4, with 9 bases fitting TRBD1. V lost 5 bases and J lost 0; bases outside the gene matches: 10. Germline assignment: CDR1 SEHNR and CDR2 FQNEAQ (reference sequence). The CDR3 covers 18 residues. The full variable domain, with the rest looked up from reference TRBV7-9 and TRBJ1-4, is DTGVSQNPRHKITKRGQNVTFRCDPISEHNRLYWYRQTLGQGPEFLTYFQNEAQLEKSRLLSDRFSAERPKGSFSTLEIQRTEQGDSAMYLCASSGRDRETSTNEKLFFGSGTQLSVL.

V and J are TRBV11-2 and TRBJ2-5; 13 bases are shared with TRBD2. Germline V gene lookup returns CDR1 SGHAT and CDR2 FQNNGV. V dropped 0 bases and J dropped 5; count of bases not matched to a gene: 6. The CDR3 consists of 17 residues. The CDR3 bases are TGTGCCAGCAGCTTAGATTGGACTAGCGGGGGCCGGGAGACCCAGTACTTC. This codes for CASSLDWTSGGRETQYF.

This clone was seen just once. The rearrangement links TRBV18 to TRBJ2-7, with D maybe TRBD2 (7 bases). CDR1 and CDR2 (germline): KGHSH, LQKENI. V gave up 6 bases and J gave up 6 bases, with 9 bases separating them. CDR3 length: 11 amino acids. The CDR3 DNA is TGTGCCAGCTCGAGGGGGGGCGAGCAGTACTTC. Protein: CASSRGGEQYF.

V gene TRBV4-3 combines with J gene TRBJ1-4; TRBD1 might be the D (6 bases). V was pared by 3 bases and J by 0 bases, with 23 bases between. Germline-derived CDR1 and CDR2 are LGHNA and YSLEER. CDR3 length equals 20 residues. In nucleotides, the CDR3 is TGCGCCAGCAGCCACCGAAAGGGGTCAGGGGAACTTGCAACTAATGAAAAACTGTTTTTT. Translating it yields CASSHRKGSGELATNEKLFF.

This clone showed up just once. V gene TRBV4-1 combines with J gene TRBJ1-5, with D hard to call. Germline V gives CDR1 MGHRA, CDR2 YSYEKL. The CDR3 is 16 amino acids. V was trimmed by 0 bases and J by 3 bases, leaving 12 bases between them. CDR3 sequence (DNA): TGCGCCAGCAGCCAAGATGAGGGTTGGGACAATCAGCCCCAGCATTTT. This codes for CASSQDEGWDNQPQHF.

The CDR3 coding sequence is TGTGCCAGCAGCCGGACTAGCGGCACAGATACGCAGTATTTT. This codes for CASSRTSGTDTQYF. The V call is TRBV11-2, the J call TRBJ2-3; the match to TRBD2 covers 9 bases. The CDR3 loop spans 14 amino acids. Unmatched junction bases numbered 1, after V lost 5 bases and J lost 1 base. Germline CDR1 SGHAT, CDR2 FQNNGV.

The rearrangement uses TRBV6-6 and TRBJ1-2; no clear D. Per the germline V gene, CDR1 is MNHNY and CDR2 is SVGAGI (reference sequence). V lost 0 bases and J 6 bases, leaving 8 bases between the germline ends. There are 13 residues in the CDR3. The CDR3, as DNA: TGTGCCAGCAGTTACTCCGCCCCCCATGGCTACACCTTC. Residues: CASSYSAPHGYTF.

The chain couples TRBV28 to TRBJ2-3; 9 bases match TRBD1. Germline values: CDR1 MDHEN, CDR2 SYDVKM. The ends lost 8 bases at V and 4 bases at J; junction bases unmatched: 16. The CDR3 has 17 residues. In DNA form, the CDR3 reads TGTGCCAGCTTTACCACACCGGGACAGGGCATTCCAGATACGCAGTATTTT. It translates to CASFTTPGQGIPDTQYF. Using reference TRBV28 and TRBJ2-3 for the parts outside the CDR3, the full variable domain is DVKVTQSSRYLVKRTGEKVFLECVQDMDHENMFWYRQDPGLGLRLIYFSYDVKMKEKGDIPEGYSVSREKKERFSLILESASTNQTSMYLCASFTTPGQGIPDTQYFGPGTRLTVL.

CDR3 nucleotides: TGTGCCAGCAGTTACTCTGAGGGGGCGAAGTTCTATGGCTACACCTTC. Translating gives CASSYSEGAKFYGYTF. The chain combines TRBV6-5 with TRBJ1-2; TRBD1 matches at 7 bases. The germline V gene has CDR1 MNHEY and CDR2 SVGAGI. V dropped 0 bases and J dropped 4; count of bases not matched to a gene: 8. There are 16 residues in the CDR3.

By sample share, this clone is medium-sized. The chain has TRBV4-2 and TRBJ1-5, with 7 positions matching TRBD1. Per the germline V gene, CDR1 is LGHNA and CDR2 is YNFKEQ. This CDR3 spans 15 amino acids. The J segment lost 6 bases and the V segment lost 6 bases, leaving 11 bases of the junction unmatched. The CDR3 here is CASRMDRRSVQPQHF. The CDR3 DNA sequence: TGTGCCAGCAGGATGGACAGGAGGTCGGTTCAGCCCCAGCATTTT.

CDR3: CASSLGAPTSGYTF. CDR3 DNA sequence: TGTGCCAGCAGCTTAGGAGCTCCAACCTCCGGCTACACCTTC. V usage is TRBV7-8 and J usage is TRBJ1-2, with D hard to call. V was shortened by 1 base and J by 8 bases, with 14 bases between the two germline ends. The CDR3 totals 14 residues. Germline assignment: CDR1 SGHVS and CDR2 FQNEAQ.

This chain uses TRBV27 with TRBJ1-1; D call uncertain. The germline CDR1 and CDR2 sequences are MNHEY and SMNVEV (reference sequence). V lost 0 bases and J 4 bases, leaving 12 bases between the germline ends. The CDR3 contains 15 residues. This CDR3 is CASSLSGSEFTEAFF. Here the CDR3 DNA reads TGTGCCAGCAGTTTATCAGGGTCCGAATTCACTGAAGCTTTCTTT.

V and J are TRBV14 and TRBJ2-7; possibly TRBD2 for D (7 bases). The CDR3 runs 14 residues. Per the germline V gene, CDR1 is SGHDN and CDR2 is FVKESK. V lost 1 base, J lost 6 bases, and 13 bases lay in between. The CDR3, as DNA: TGTGCCAGCAGCCAAGGTGGGGGGGCTGGCGAGCAGTACTTC. As protein: CASSQGGGAGEQYF.

The chain recombines TRBV19 with TRBJ1-2; D unresolved. The CDR3 is made up of 15 amino acids. CDR1 and CDR2 (germline): LNHDA, SQIVND (reference sequence). With 7 bases removed from V and 7 bases from J, the gap between germline ends came to 22 bases. The CDR3 sequence is CASISYTRGDRGYTF. Here the CDR3 DNA reads TGTGCCAGTATCTCGTACACCCGGGGAGACCGTGGCTACACCTTC. The entire variable domain, with the rest obtained from reference TRBV19 and TRBJ1-2, is as follows: DGGITQSPKYLFRKEGQNVTLSCEQNLNHDAMYWYRQDPGQGLRLIYYSQIVNDFQKGDIAEGYSVSREKKESFPLTVTSAQKNPTAFYLCASISYTRGDRGYTFGSGTRLTVV.

This chain links TRBV5-8 with TRBJ2-1; 7 bases are a match to TRBD2. V shed 1 base and J 0 bases; nucleotides not matched to a gene: 4. Germline lookup yields CDR1 SGHTS and CDR2 YDEGEE. The CDR3 contains 16 residues. The CDR3 bases are TGTGCCAGCAGCTTGTTTCGCGGGAGCTCCTACAATGAGCAGTTCTTC. This codes for CASSLFRGSSYNEQFF.

This clone was recorded a few times. The rearrangement uses TRBV18 and TRBJ1-2; D unclear. Per the germline V gene, CDR1 is KGHSH and CDR2 is LQKENI. This CDR3 spans 15 amino acids. V was trimmed by 2 bases and J by 3 bases, leaving 13 bases between them. The CDR3 reads CASSPSAGGDYGYTF. The CDR3 nucleotides read TGTGCCAGCTCACCATCGGCAGGTGGAGACTATGGCTACACCTTC.

The chain employs TRBV30 and TRBJ2-7, with a weak D call TRBD2 (6 bases). This CDR3 has 13 amino acids. The germline gives CDR1 GTSNPN, CDR2 SVGIG (reference sequence). V lost 3 bases and J lost 6, with 15 bases in between. In nucleotides, the CDR3 is TGTGCCTGGAGGCAACTAGCCCCCTCCGAGCAGTACTTC. The encoded protein is CAWRQLAPSEQYF.

V usage is TRBV30 and J usage is TRBJ2-7; 8 nucleotides agree with TRBD1. Germline CDR1 reads GTSNPN; CDR2 reads SVGIG (reference sequence). Trimming at V came to 3 bases and at J to 7 bases, leaving 14 bases not matched to a gene. The CDR3 is 15 residues long. CDR3 residues: CAWRGGQGDPREQYF. In DNA form, the CDR3 reads TGTGCCTGGAGGGGAGGACAGGGCGACCCGAGAGAGCAGTACTTC.

This chain joins TRBV7-9 and TRBJ1-4, with 10 nucleotides matching TRBD1. The V gene end was trimmed by 3 bases and the J gene end by 2 bases; junction bases not matched to a gene: 3. There are 16 residues in the CDR3. Germline assignment: CDR1 SEHNR and CDR2 FQNEAQ (reference sequence). CDR3 nucleotides: TGTGCCAGCAGCTTCCGGGACAGGGGCACTAATGAAAAACTGTTTTTT. This translates into CASSFRDRGTNEKLFF.